These 8 T cell receptor beta chains came from one sample sequenced in a study of blood T cell repertoires in COVID-19. The table came from immunoSEQ multiplex PCR; TCRdb's copy has only in-frame clones and leaves some out. The sample includes about 260,000 clones, approximately 87% of them seen just once. What was sequenced was peripheral blood. These receptors all come from a human donor in a cohort sampled during active COVID-19.

This clone was detected only a few times. The rearrangement links TRBV7-9 to TRBJ1-1; D might be TRBD1 (6 bases). Germline CDR1 SEHNR, CDR2 FQNEAQ (reference sequence). V was pared by 11 bases and J by 0 bases, with 13 bases between. The CDR3 has 13 amino acids. The CDR3 bases are TGTGCCGGCCAAGGGGGACTGAACACTGAAGCTTTCTTT. Residues: CAGQGGLNTEAFF.

This sequence joins TRBV2 and TRBJ1-1; a weak D match, TRBD1 (5 bases). The CDR3 runs 13 residues. The ends were cut back, 5 bases at V and 1 base at J, with 8 bases in the middle. Germline-derived CDR1 and CDR2 are SNHLY and FYNNEI. The CDR3 here is CASSLDRNTEAFF. The CDR3 nucleotides read TGTGCCAGCAGTCTAGACAGGAACACTGAAGCTTTCTTT.

This clone was detected a few times. The rearrangement links TRBV5-1 to TRBJ2-3, with 8 nucleotides matching TRBD2. Unmatched junction bases numbered 5, after V lost 5 bases and J lost 0 bases. The germline V gene has CDR1 SGHRS and CDR2 YFSETQ. This CDR3 is 15 amino acids long. CDR3 residues: CASRQQRGSTDTQYF. The CDR3 nucleotides read TGCGCCAGCAGGCAACAGCGGGGGAGCACAGATACGCAGTATTTT.

The chain employs TRBV7-9 and TRBJ2-2; 9 bases are shared with TRBD1. The CDR3 loop spans 14 amino acids. V shed 4 bases and J 7 bases; nucleotides not matched to a gene: 4. Germline CDR1 and CDR2: SEHNR and FQNEAQ (reference sequence). The CDR3 spells CASSSGQGIGELFF. The DNA of the CDR3 is TGTGCCAGCAGCTCTGGACAGGGGATCGGGGAGCTGTTTTTT.

This chain joins TRBV19 and TRBJ2-3; 9 nucleotides align to TRBD2. The CDR3 has 14 residues. CDR1 LNHDA and CDR2 SQIVND come from the germline V gene (reference sequence). The trim removed 6 bases at V and 6 bases at J, leaving 7 bases unmatched. CDR3 sequence reads: CASRFSGGMDTQYF. The CDR3 DNA is TGTGCCAGTAGGTTTAGCGGGGGTATGGATACGCAGTATTTT.

This rearrangement joins TRBV7-2 to TRBJ1-2, with D possibly TRBD1 on 6 matching bases. Trimming removed 4 bases at V and 7 bases at J, with 10 bases between. This CDR3 comprises 12 residues. Germline V lookup: CDR1 SGHTA, CDR2 FQGNSA. Written as DNA, the CDR3 is TGTGCCAGCAGCTCAGGGGTTGGTGGCTACACCTTC. It translates to CASSSGVGGYTF. The full variable domain, rest sourced from reference TRBV7-2 and TRBJ1-2, is GAGVSQSPSNKVTEKGKDVELRCDPISGHTALYWYRQSLGQGLEFLIYFQGNSAPDKSGLPSDRFSAERTGGSVSTLTIQRTQQEDSAVYLCASSSGVGGYTFGSGTRLTVV.

Concerning this clone itself: Sequence at one end of the junction differs from germline and may be a read error. The J gene is TRBJ2-3, the V gene TRBV11-3; 7 bases map to TRBD2. The CDR3 extends over 15 amino acids. Germline V lookup: CDR1 SGHNT, CDR2 YENEEA. The CDR3 region is CASSFGDSGGDTQYF. Here the CDR3 DNA reads TGTGCCAGCAGCTTTGGGGACTCGGGAGGAGATACACAGTATTTT.

The chain employs TRBV18 and TRBJ2-6; D ambiguous. The CDR3 has 14 amino acids. The germline CDR1 and CDR2 sequences are KGHSH and LQKENI. V lost 3 bases and J 10 bases, leaving 13 bases between the germline ends. The CDR3 DNA reads TGTGCCAGCTCACCGATGGGCACACAGAACGTCCTGACTTTC. Protein: CASSPMGTQNVLTF.